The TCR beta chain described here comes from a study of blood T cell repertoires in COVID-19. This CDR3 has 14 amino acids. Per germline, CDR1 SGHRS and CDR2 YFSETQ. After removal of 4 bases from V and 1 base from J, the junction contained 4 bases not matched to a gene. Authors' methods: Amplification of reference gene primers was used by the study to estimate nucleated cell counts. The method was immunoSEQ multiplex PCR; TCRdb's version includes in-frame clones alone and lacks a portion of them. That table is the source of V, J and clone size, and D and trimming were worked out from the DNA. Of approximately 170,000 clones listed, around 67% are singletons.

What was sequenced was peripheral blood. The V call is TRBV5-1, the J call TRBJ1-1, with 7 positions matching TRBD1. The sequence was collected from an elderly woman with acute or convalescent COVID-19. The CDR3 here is CASSQQGWNTEAFF. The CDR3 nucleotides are TGCGCCAGCAGCCAACAGGGGTGGAACACTGAAGCTTTCTTT.